The TCR beta chain described here comes from a study of blood T cell repertoires in COVID-19. Assay: immunoSEQ multiplex PCR; the TCRdb copy retains only in-frame clones and omits some. The table includes roughly 190,000 clones, roughly 80% detected once. Trimming at V came to 0 bases and at J to 8 bases, leaving 7 bases not matched to a gene. The CDR3 is made up of 16 amino acids. CDR1 is LGHNA, CDR2 YNFKEQ, per germline. The TCR comes from a man aged 55 to 70 with acute or convalescent COVID-19. The chain couples TRBV4-2 to TRBJ1-3; 10 nucleotides align to TRBD1. Sequenced input: peripheral blood. The DNA of the CDR3 is TGTGCCAGCAGCCAAGAAAGGGACAGGGGCAGGGACACCATATATTTT. Its translation: CASSQERDRGRDTIYF.